The clone carrying this TCR beta chain has at least ten counts. Antigen unknown. The CDR3 spans 13 residues. Trimming left V 0 bases short and J 3 bases short, with 6 bases between. Germline-derived CDR1 and CDR2 are LNHNV and YYDKDF (reference sequence). On the basis of clinical symptoms, serum thyroxine and TRAb, thyroid ultrasound and orbital computed tomography, diagnoses were made. It was RNA transcripts that yielded the amplified TCR beta CDR3 regions. TCR CDR3 underwent first-round RT-PCR with the HTBI primer set. One entry per CDR3 protein results from TCRdb running MiXCR on the multiplex PCR reads. The repertoire holds a few hundred thousand distinct CDR3 sequences, with roughly 13% as singletons. This sample is part of a study of T cells in Graves' hyperthyroidism and ophthalmopathy. Study results and limitations: Among clonotypes expanded in thyroid above 0.001, most were also found in blood.

This chain connects TRBV15 to TRBJ2-7; possible D gene TRBD1, 5 bases. Specimen: blood. The sequence was obtained from a woman younger than 35 with Graves' hyperthyroidism. The CDR3 here is CATSREQDYEQYF. The CDR3 region has the DNA TGTGCCACCAGCAGAGAACAGGACTACGAGCAGTACTTC. The full variable domain, in which reference TRBV15 and TRBJ2-7 provide the parts outside the CDR3, is DAMVIQNPRYQVTQFGKPVTLSCSQTLNHNVMYWYQQKSSQAPKLLFHYYDKDFNNEADTPDNFQSRRPNTSFCFLDIRSPGLGDTAMYLCATSREQDYEQYFGPGTRLTVT.